The 10 T cell receptor beta chains in this list originate from one sample, sequenced in a study of T cells in tuberculosis. Time point meaning: new active TB diagnosis, blood taken before or within 7 days of starting treatment. TCRdb's table, derived via immunoSEQ multiplex PCR, lists solely in-frame clones and lacks some. The sample has 30,000 to 40,000 clones, approximately 93% seen once. Here the sequenced sample was PBMCs, taken at tuberculosis diagnosis. The origin of the receptors is an adult with tuberculosis.

This chain uses TRBV10-3 with TRBJ1-1; D possibly corresponds to TRBD1 (5 bases). Deletions cut 11 bases from V and 4 bases from J, with 17 bases between. The CDR3 consists of 13 residues. Germline CDR1 reads ENHRY; CDR2 reads SYGVKD. As DNA, the CDR3 is TGTGCCCCGAGTCGGAGGGGTGGCACTGAAGCTTTCTTT. Translation gives CAPSRRGGTEAFF.

This rearrangement joins TRBV27 to TRBJ2-1; D gene ambiguous. The CDR3 covers 13 residues. Deletions cut 2 bases from V and 3 bases from J, with 5 bases between. The germline CDR1 and CDR2 sequences are MNHEY and SMNVEV (reference sequence). The CDR3 nucleotides are TGTGCCAGCAGTTTAACAGACTACAATGAGCAGTTCTTC. Protein product: CASSLTDYNEQFF.

The chain recombines TRBV29-1 with TRBJ1-3; a possible D gene is TRBD1 (6 bases). Germline V CDR1 and CDR2: SQVTM, ANQGSEA. The V gene lost 4 bases and the J gene lost 0 bases, with 19 bases spanning the gap. This CDR3 is 17 amino acids long. The chain's CDR3 is CSVVALGAGSSGNTIYF. For the CDR3, the DNA is TGCAGCGTTGTAGCGTTGGGGGCGGGTAGCTCTGGAAACACCATATATTTT. Together with reference TRBV29-1 and TRBJ1-3, the CDR3 gives the full variable domain: SAVISQKPSRDICQRGTSLTIQCQVDSQVTMMFWYRQQPGQSLTLIATANQGSEATYESGFVIDKFPISRPNLTFSTLTVSNMSPEDSSIYLCSVVALGAGSSGNTIYFGEGSWLTVV.

This clone was found once. The chain recombines TRBV4-2 with TRBJ2-6; possible D gene TRBD1, 5 bases. V lost 0 bases and J 2 bases, leaving 8 bases between the germline ends. The CDR3 has 16 residues. Germline assignment: CDR1 LGHNA and CDR2 YNFKEQ. The chain's CDR3 is CASSQEGRAGANVLTF. Here the CDR3 DNA reads TGTGCCAGCAGCCAAGAAGGCAGGGCTGGGGCCAACGTCCTGACTTTC.

This chain links TRBV4-1 with TRBJ2-7; 8 bases fit TRBD2. V lost 1 base, J lost 3 bases, and 5 bases stayed unmatched. This CDR3 is 15 amino acids long. CDR1 MGHRA and CDR2 YSYEKL come from the germline V gene. CDR3 DNA: TGCGCCAGCAGCCAAGGACTCGCGGGGGGCTACGAGCAGTACTTC. Protein sequence: CASSQGLAGGYEQYF.

This chain links TRBV6-1 with TRBJ1-5; 8 bases fit TRBD1. The CDR3 spans 14 residues. The ends lost 6 bases at V and 6 bases at J; junction bases unmatched: 7. The germline CDR1 and CDR2 sequences are MNHNS and SASEGT. CDR3 DNA: TGTGCCAGCAGGGGCAGGGGGCAAAGTCAGCCCCAGCATTTT. Translated: CASRGRGQSQPQHF.

The chain joins TRBV7-6 to TRBJ2-1, with TRBD1 as a possible D gene (5 bases). Germline assignment: CDR1 SGHVS and CDR2 FNYEAQ. V dropped 5 bases and J dropped 5 bases, with 10 bases sitting between them. CDR3 length: 13 residues. The DNA of the CDR3 is TGTGCCAGCAGCCACGACAGCCACAATGAGCAGTTCTTC. Translation gives CASSHDSHNEQFF.

The chain combines TRBV15 with TRBJ1-3; D is perhaps TRBD1 (6 bases). CDR1 and CDR2 from the germline V gene are LNHNV and YYDKDF (reference sequence). V lost 2 bases, J lost 15 bases, and 17 bases lay in between. The CDR3 spans 13 residues. CDR3 sequence: CATSRTRDIPAYF. In DNA, the CDR3 is TGTGCCACCAGCAGAACCAGGGACATCCCGGCATATTTT.

The V call is TRBV9, the J call TRBJ2-7; 7 nucleotides line up with TRBD1. V was clipped by 3 bases and J by 3 bases; unmatched bases: 12. CDR3 length equals 16 residues. Per germline, CDR1 SGDLS and CDR2 YYNGEE. The CDR3 DNA reads TGTGCCAGCAGCGCCGAGGCACAGGGGCCGAACTACGAGCAGTACTTC. Amino acid sequence: CASSAEAQGPNYEQYF.

The chain combines TRBV28 with TRBJ1-5; 8 nucleotides align to TRBD1. After removal of 5 bases from V and 4 bases from J, the junction contained 10 bases not matched to a gene. Germline assignment: CDR1 MDHEN and CDR2 SYDVKM. This CDR3 contains 16 residues. CDR3 amino acids: CASSPLDRGKNQPQHF. CDR3 nucleotides: TGTGCCAGCAGTCCTCTCGACAGGGGTAAGAATCAGCCCCAGCATTTT.